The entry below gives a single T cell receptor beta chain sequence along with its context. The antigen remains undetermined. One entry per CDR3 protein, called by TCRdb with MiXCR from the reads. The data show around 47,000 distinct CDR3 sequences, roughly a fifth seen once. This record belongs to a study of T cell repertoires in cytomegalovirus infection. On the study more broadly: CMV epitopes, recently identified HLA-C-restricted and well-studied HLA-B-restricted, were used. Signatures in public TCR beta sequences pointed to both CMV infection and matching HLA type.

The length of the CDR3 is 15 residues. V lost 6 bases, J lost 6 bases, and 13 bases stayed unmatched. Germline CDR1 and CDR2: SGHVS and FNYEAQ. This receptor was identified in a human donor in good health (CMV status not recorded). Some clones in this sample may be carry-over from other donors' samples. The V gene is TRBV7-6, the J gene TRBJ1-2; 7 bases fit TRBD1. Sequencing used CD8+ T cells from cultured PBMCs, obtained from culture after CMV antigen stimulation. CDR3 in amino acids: CASSSDRERLDGYTF. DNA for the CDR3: TGTGCCAGCAGTTCTGACAGGGAAAGGCTGGATGGCTACACCTTC.